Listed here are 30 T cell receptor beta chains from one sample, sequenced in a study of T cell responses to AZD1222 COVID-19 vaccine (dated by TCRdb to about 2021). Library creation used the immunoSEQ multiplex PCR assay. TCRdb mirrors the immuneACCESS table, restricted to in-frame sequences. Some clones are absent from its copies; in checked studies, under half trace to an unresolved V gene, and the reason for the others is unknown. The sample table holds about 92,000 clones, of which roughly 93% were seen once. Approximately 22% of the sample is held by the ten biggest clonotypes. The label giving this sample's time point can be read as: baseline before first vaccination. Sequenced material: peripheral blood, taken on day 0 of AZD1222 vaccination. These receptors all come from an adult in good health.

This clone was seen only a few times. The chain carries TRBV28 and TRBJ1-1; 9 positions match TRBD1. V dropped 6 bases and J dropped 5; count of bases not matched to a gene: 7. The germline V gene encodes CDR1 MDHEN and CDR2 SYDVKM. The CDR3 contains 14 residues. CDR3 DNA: TGTGCCAGCAGCCCCGGGACAGGGAGGACTGAAGCTTTCTTT. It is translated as CASSPGTGRTEAFF.

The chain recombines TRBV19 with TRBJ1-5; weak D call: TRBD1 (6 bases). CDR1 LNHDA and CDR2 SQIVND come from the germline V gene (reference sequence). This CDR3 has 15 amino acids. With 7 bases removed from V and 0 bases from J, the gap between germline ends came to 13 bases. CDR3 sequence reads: CASNKQGYSNQPQHF. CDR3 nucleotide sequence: TGTGCCAGTAACAAACAGGGTTATAGCAATCAGCCCCAGCATTTT. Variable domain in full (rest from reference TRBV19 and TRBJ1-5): DGGITQSPKYLFRKEGQNVTLSCEQNLNHDAMYWYRQDPGQGLRLIYYSQIVNDFQKGDIAEGYSVSREKKESFPLTVTSAQKNPTAFYLCASNKQGYSNQPQHFGDGTRLSIL.

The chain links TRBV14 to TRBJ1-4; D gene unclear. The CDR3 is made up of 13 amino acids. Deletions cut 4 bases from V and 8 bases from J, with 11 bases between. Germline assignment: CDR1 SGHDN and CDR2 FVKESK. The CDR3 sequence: CASSPRVREKLFF. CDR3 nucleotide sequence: TGTGCCAGCAGCCCGCGGGTGCGGGAAAAACTGTTTTTT.

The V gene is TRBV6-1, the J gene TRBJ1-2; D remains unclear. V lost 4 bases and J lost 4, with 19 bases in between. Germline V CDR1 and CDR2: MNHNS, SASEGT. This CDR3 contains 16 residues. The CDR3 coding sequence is TGTGCCAGCAGTGGTCCCAGGCCCGGGATAGGCTATGGCTACACCTTC. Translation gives CASSGPRPGIGYGYTF.

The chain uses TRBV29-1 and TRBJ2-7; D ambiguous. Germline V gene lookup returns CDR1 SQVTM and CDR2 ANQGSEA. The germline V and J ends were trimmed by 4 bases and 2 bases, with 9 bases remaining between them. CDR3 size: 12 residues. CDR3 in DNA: TGCAGCGTTGTGGACCGAACCTACGAGCAGTACTTC. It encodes CSVVDRTYEQYF.

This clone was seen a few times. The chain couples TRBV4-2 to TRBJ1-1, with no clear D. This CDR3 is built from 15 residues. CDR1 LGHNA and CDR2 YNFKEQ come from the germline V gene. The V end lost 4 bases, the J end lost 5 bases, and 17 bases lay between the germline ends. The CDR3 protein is CASSLNGASGTEAFF. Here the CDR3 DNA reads TGTGCCAGCAGCCTTAATGGCGCCTCGGGAACTGAAGCTTTCTTT.

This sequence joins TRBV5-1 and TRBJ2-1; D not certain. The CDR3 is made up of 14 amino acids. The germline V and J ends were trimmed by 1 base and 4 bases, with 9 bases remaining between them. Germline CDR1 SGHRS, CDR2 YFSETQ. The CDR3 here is CASSLSPRYNEQFF. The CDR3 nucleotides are TGCGCCAGCAGCTTGAGTCCGAGATACAATGAGCAGTTCTTC.

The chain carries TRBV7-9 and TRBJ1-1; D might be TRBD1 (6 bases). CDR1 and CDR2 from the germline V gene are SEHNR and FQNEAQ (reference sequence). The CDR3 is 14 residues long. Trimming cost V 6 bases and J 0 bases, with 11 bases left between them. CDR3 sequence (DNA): TGTGCCAGCAGTCTTGGACAGATGAACACTGAAGCTTTCTTT. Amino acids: CASSLGQMNTEAFF. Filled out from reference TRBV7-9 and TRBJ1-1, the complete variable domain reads DTGVSQNPRHKITKRGQNVTFRCDPISEHNRLYWYRQTLGQGPEFLTYFQNEAQLEKSRLLSDRFSAERPKGSFSTLEIQRTEQGDSAMYLCASSLGQMNTEAFFGQGTRLTVV.

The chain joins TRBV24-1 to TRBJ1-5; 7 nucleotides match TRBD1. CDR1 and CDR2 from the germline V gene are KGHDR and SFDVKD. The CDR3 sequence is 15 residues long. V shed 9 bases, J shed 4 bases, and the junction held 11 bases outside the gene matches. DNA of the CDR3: TGTGCCACCGGATTAGGGGGCGGTAGTAATCAGCCCCAGCATTTT. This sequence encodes CATGLGGGSNQPQHF.

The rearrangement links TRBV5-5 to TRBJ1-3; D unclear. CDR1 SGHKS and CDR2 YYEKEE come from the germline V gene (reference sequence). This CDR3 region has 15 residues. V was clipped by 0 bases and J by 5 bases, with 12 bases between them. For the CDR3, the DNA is TGTGCCAGCAGCTTGGTGCGGGAATGGAGAAACACCATATATTTT. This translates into CASSLVREWRNTIYF.

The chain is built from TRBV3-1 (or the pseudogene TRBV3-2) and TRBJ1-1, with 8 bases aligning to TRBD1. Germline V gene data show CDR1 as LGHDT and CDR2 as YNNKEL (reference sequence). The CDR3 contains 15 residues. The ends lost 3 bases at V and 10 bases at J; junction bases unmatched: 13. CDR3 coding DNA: TGTGCCAGCAGCCAGCTACTTCAGGGGGCCTGGAGAGCTTTCTTT. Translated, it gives CASSQLLQGAWRAFF.

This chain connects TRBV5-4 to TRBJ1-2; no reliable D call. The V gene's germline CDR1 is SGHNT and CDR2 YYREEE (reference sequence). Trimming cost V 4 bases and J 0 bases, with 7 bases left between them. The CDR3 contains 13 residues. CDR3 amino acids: CASSLTTNYGYTF. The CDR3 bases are TGTGCCAGCAGCCTGACAACTAACTATGGCTACACCTTC.

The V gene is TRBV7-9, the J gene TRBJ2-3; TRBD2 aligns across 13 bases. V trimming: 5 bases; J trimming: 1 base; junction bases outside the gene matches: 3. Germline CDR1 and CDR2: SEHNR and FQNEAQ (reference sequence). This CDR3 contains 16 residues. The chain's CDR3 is CASSIGTSGGTDTQYF. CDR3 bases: TGTGCCAGCAGCATAGGGACTAGCGGGGGCACAGATACGCAGTATTTT.

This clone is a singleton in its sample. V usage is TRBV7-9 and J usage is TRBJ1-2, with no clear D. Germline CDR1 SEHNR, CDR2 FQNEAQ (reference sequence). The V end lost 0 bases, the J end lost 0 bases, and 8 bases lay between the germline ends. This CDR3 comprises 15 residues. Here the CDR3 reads CASSLAVTTNYGYTF. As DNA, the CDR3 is TGTGCCAGCAGCTTAGCCGTGACAACTAACTATGGCTACACCTTC.

The CDR3 loop is CASSLYTGMETQYF. CDR3 coding DNA: TGCGCCAGCAGCTTGTATACTGGAATGGAGACCCAGTACTTC. This chain links TRBV5-1 with TRBJ2-5; D is ambiguous. The germline V and J ends were trimmed by 1 base and 5 bases, with 12 bases remaining between them. CDR1 is SGHRS and CDR2 is YFSETQ in the germline V gene. CDR3 length equals 14 residues.

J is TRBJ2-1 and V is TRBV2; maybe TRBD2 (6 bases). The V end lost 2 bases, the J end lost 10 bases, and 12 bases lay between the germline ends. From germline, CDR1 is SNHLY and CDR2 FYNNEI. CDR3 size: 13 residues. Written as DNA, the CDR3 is TGTGCCAGCAGTGAAACGCGGGGTGTCGAGCAGTTCTTC. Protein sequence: CASSETRGVEQFF.

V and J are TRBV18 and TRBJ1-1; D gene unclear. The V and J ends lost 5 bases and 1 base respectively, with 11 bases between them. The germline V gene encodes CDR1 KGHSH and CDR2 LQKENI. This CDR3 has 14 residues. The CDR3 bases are TGTGCCAGCTCAAACTTCCGACCGAACACTGAAGCTTTCTTT. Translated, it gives CASSNFRPNTEAFF.

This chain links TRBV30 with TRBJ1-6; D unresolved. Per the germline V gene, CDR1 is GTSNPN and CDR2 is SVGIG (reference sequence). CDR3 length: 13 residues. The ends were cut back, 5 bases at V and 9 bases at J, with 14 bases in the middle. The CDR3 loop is CAWGLNTRSPLHF. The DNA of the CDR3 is TGTGCCTGGGGACTTAATACGCGTTCACCCCTCCACTTT.

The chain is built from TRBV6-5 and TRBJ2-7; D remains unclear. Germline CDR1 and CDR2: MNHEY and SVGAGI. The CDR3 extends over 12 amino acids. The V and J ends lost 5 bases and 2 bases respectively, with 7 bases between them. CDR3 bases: TGTGCCAGCAGTCGCGCGCCCTACGAGCAGTACTTC. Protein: CASSRAPYEQYF.

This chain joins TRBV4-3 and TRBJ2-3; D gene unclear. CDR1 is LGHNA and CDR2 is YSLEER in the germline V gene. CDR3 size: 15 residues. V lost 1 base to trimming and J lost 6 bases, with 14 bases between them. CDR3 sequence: CASSQAGLVLDTQYF. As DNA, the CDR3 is TGCGCCAGCAGCCAAGCCGGTCTGGTTTTGGATACGCAGTATTTT.

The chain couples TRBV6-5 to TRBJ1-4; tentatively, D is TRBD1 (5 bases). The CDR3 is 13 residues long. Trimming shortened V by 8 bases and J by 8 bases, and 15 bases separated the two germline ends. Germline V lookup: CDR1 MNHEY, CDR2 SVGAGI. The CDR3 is CASAGREGEKLFF. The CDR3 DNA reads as TGTGCCAGCGCGGGCAGGGAGGGGGAAAAACTGTTTTTT.

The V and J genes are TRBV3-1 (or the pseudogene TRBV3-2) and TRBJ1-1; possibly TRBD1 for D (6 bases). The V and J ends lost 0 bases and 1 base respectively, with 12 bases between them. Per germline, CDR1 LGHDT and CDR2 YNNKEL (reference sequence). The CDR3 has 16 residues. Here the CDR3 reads CASSQDPGHQNTEAFF. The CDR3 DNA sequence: TGTGCCAGCAGCCAAGATCCGGGACACCAGAACACTGAAGCTTTCTTT.

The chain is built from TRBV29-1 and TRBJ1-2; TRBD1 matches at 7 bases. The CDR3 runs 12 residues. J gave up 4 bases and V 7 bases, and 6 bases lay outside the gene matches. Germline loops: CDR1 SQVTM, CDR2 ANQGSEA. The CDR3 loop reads CSAGGGGYGYTF. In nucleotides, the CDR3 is TGCAGCGCTGGAGGGGGCGGCTATGGCTACACCTTC.

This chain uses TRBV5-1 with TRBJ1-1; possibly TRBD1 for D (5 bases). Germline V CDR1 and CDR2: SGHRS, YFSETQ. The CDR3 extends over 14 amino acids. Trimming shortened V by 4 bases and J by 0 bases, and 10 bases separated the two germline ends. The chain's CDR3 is CASSADRMNTEAFF. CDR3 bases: TGCGCCAGCAGCGCAGACAGAATGAACACTGAAGCTTTCTTT.

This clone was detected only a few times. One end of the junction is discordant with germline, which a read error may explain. The CDR3 DNA follows: TGCGCCAGCAGGAATCCAGGGGGCAACCAGCCCCAGCATTTT. Protein product: CASRNPGGNQPQHF. The genes are TRBV4-1 and TRBJ1-5, with 8 bases aligning to TRBD1. This CDR3 is 14 amino acids long. Germline lookup yields CDR1 MGHRA and CDR2 YSYEKL.

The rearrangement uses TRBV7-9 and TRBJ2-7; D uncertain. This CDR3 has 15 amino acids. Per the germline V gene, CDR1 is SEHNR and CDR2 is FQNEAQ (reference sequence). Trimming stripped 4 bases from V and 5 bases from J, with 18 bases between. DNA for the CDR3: TGTGCCAGCAGCTCCCTTTATGGGCTGGGTGACGAGCAGTACTTC. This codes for CASSSLYGLGDEQYF.

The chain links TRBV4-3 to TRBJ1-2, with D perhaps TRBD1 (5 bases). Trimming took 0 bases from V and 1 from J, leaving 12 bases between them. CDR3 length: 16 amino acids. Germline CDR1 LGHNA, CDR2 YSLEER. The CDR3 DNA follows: TGCGCCAGCAGCCAAGATTATCGGCAGGGTAACTATGGCTACACCTTC. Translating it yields CASSQDYRQGNYGYTF.

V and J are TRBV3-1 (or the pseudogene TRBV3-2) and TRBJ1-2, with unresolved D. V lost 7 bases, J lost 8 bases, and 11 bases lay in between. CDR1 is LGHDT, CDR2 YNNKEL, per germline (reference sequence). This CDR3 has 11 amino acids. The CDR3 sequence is CASTRGNGYTF. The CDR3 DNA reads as TGTGCCAGCACCCGTGGTAACGGCTACACCTTC.

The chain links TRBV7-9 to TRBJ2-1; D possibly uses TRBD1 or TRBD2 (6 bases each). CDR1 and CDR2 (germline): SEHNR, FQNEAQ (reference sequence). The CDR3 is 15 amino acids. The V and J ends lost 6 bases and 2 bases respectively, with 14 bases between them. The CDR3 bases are TGTGCCAGCAGTGCCGACGGGGGCCCCTACAATGAGCAGTTCTTC. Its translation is CASSADGGPYNEQFF.

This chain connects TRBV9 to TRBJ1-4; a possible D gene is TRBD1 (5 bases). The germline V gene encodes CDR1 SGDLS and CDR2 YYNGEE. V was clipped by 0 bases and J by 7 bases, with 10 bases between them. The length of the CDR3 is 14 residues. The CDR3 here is CASSVAGGAEKLFF. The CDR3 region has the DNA TGTGCCAGCAGCGTAGCAGGTGGGGCTGAAAAACTGTTTTTT. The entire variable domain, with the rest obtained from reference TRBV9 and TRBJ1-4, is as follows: DSGVTQTPKHLITATGQRVTLRCSPRSGDLSVYWYQQSLDQGLQFLIQYYNGEERAKGNILERFSAQQFPDLHSELNLSSLELGDSALYFCASSVAGGAEKLFFGSGTQLSVL.